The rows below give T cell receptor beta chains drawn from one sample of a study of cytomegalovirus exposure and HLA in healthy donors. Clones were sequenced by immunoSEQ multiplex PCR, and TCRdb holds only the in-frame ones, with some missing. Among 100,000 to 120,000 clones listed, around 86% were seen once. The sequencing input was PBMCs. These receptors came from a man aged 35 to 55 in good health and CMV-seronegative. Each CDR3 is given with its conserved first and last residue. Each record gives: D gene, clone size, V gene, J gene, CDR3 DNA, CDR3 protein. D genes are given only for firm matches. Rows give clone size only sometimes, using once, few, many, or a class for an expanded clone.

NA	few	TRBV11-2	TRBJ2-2	TGTGCCAGCAGCTTAGCGGGACTGAACACCGGGGAGCTGTTTTTT	CASSLAGLNTGELFF
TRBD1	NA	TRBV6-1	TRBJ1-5	TGTGCCAGCAGGTATGGGACAGACAATCAGCCCCAGCATTTT	CASRYGTDNQPQHF
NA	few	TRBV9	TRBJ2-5	TGTGCCAGCAGCGTAGGTATGCGAGCGGAAGAGACCCAGTACTTC	CASSVGMRAEETQYF
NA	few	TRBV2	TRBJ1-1	TGTGCCAACAAAAGGGGCCGGGGGGACACTGAAGCTTTCTTT	CANKRGRGDTEAFF
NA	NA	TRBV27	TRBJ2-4	TGTGCCAGCAGTCCCTCTTGGGACTCGAACCGGGGAAACATTCAGTACTTC	CASSPSWDSNRGNIQYF
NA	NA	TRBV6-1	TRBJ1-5	TGTGCCAGCAACCCAGAGGTGCAGGGGCGTCAGCCCCAGCATTTT	CASNPEVQGRQPQHF
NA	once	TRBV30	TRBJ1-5	TGTGCCTGGAAGGGCCATCAGGGTTACCAGCCCCAGCATTTT	CAWKGHQGYQPQHF
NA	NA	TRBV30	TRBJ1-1	TGTGCCTGGAGTCCCCTGGAGGGCGGGAGAGCCCCTGAAGCTTTCTTT	CAWSPLEGGRAPEAFF
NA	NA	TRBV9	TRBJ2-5	TGTGCCAGCAGCGTAGCGCAGGGGCAGACCCAGTACTTC	CASSVAQGQTQYF
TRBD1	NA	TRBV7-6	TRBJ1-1	TGTGCCAGCAGCTTAAAGCACAGGGGGAACACTGAAGCTTTCTTT	CASSLKHRGNTEAFF
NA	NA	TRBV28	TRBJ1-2	TGTGCCAGCAGTTTATCGGGTTGGTTTGGCTACACCTTC	CASSLSGWFGYTF
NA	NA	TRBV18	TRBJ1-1	TGTGCCAGCTCAGTGATTCAGGGAACTGAAGCTTTCTTT	CASSVIQGTEAFF
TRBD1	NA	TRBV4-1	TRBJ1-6	TGCGCCAGCAGCCAAATTCGGGACAGGGTCGATTCACCCCTCCACTTT	CASSQIRDRVDSPLHF
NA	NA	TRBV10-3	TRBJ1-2	TGTGCCATCAGTGAGTCAGCAAAGGGGACTGGGGGCTACACCTTC	CAISESAKGTGGYTF
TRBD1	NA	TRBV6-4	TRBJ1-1	TGTGCCAACTGGGACAGCACGAACACTGAAGCTTTCTTT	CANWDSTNTEAFF
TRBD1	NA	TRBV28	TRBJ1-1	TGTGCCAGCGGGAAGACAGGGCGGAATGAAGCTTTCTTT	CASGKTGRNEAFF
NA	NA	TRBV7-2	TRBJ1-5	TGTGCCAGCAGCTTAGAAGCGATTAGCAATCAGCCCCAGCATTTT	CASSLEAISNQPQHF
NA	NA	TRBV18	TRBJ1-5	TGTGCCAGCTCACCTTCGGAGAATCAGCCCCAGCATTTT	CASSPSENQPQHF
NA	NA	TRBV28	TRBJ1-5	TGTGCCAGCAGTTTGTTAGATCAGCCCCAGCATTTT	CASSLLDQPQHF
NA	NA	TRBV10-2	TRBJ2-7	TGCGCCAGCAGTAGTTCGAAGAGCTCCTACGAGCAGTACTTC	CASSSSKSSYEQYF
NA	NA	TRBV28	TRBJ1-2	TGTGCCAGCAGTTCACAAGGGAGGGATGGCTACACCTTC	CASSSQGRDGYTF
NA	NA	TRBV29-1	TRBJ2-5	TGCAGCACCACTACAGGAGAAGAGACCCAGTACTTC	CSTTTGEETQYF
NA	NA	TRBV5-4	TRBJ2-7	TGTGCCAGCAGCTTGTTCGACAGACTCCTCTACGAGCAGTACTTC	CASSLFDRLLYEQYF
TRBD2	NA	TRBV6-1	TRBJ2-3	TGTGCCAGCAGTGATCCGGCGGGGGGGCGTGGAGATACGCAGTATTTT	CASSDPAGGRGDTQYF
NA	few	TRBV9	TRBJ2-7	TGTGCCAGCAGTCCCCCGCCTGACAGTGTCTACGAGCAGTACTTC	CASSPPPDSVYEQYF
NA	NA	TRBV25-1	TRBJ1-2	TGTGCCAGCAGTGAGGGACTTCGCGGCTACACCTTC	CASSEGLRGYTF
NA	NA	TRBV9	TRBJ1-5	TGTGCCAGCAGCGTAGGTAAGGGGTTGAATCAGCCCCAGCATTTT	CASSVGKGLNQPQHF
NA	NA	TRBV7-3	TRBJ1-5	TGTGCCAGCAGCATGGACAGAAATCAGCCCCAGCATTTT	CASSMDRNQPQHF
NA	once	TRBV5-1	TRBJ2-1	TGCGCCAGCAGCTTGGGGGAGTCGCTCTACAATGAGCAGTTCTTC	CASSLGESLYNEQFF
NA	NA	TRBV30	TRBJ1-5	TGTGCCTGGGGGGCTCCCAGTTATAGCAATCAGCCCCAGCATTTT	CAWGAPSYSNQPQHF
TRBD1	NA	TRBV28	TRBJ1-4	TGTGCCAGCAGCTTTACAGGGGGGAGGACTAATGAAAAACTGTTTTTT	CASSFTGGRTNEKLFF
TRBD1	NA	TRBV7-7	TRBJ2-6	TGTGCCAGCAGCCCGAGGACAGGGCCCAGCTCTGGGGCCAACGTCCTGACTTTC	CASSPRTGPSSGANVLTF
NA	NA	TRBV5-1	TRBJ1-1	TGCGCCAGCAGCTTACTTAGGAACACTGAAGCTTTCTTT	CASSLLRNTEAFF
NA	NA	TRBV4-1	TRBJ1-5	TGCGCCAGCAGCCCTGGGGCAGGGGCTAATCAGCCCCAGCATTTT	CASSPGAGANQPQHF
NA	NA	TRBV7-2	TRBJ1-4	TGTGCCAGCAGCTTACTCGGCGGGCGAGAGCTGTTTTTT	CASSLLGGRELFF
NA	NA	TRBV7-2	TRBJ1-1	TGTGCCAGCAGCCCAATCTCGGGGAGGCGACCCTTGAACACTGAAGCTTTCTTT	CASSPISGRRPLNTEAFF
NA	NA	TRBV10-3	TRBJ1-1	TGTGCCATTCGACGGGGAAGTAAGCAGAACACTGAAGCTTTCTTT	CAIRRGSKQNTEAFF
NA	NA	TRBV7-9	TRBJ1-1	TGTGCCAGCAGCTTAGGGACAAACTCAAACACTGAAGCTTTCTTT	CASSLGTNSNTEAFF
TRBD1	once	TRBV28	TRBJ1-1	TGTGCCAGCAGTTCATTACAGGGGTCGGGAACTGAAGCTTTCTTT	CASSSLQGSGTEAFF
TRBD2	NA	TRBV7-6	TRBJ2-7	TGTGCCAGCAGCAGGACTAGGACCTACGAGCAGTACTTC	CASSRTRTYEQYF
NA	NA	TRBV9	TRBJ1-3	TGTGCCAGCAGCGTAGGGTACCCTTCGAGGTTGTCTGGAAACACCATATATTTT	CASSVGYPSRLSGNTIYF
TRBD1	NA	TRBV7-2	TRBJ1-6	TGTGCCAGCAGCATACGGGACAGGGGCTCACCCCTCCACTTT	CASSIRDRGSPLHF
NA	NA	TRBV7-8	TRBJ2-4	TGTGCCAGCAGCCCACCAGGGCTGGGCAAAAACATTCAGTACTTC	CASSPPGLGKNIQYF
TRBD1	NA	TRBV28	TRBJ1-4	TGTGCCAGCAGTTTTCTATGGACAGGAACAAATGAAGAACTGTTTTTT	CASSFLWTGTNEELFF
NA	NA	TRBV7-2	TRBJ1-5	TGTGCCAGCAGCTTAGTAGTGGATCAGCCCCAGCATTTT	CASSLVVDQPQHF
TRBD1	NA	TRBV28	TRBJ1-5	TGTGCCAGCAGTTTCTCGGACAGGGTCCATCAGCCCCAGCATTTT	CASSFSDRVHQPQHF
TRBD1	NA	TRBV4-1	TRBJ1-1	TGCGCCAGCAGATGGGGACAGGGATCGAACACTGAAGCTTTCTTT	CASRWGQGSNTEAFF
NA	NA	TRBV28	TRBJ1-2	TGTGCCAGCAGGGGCTGGGGCCCGTGGTATGGCTACACCTTC	CASRGWGPWYGYTF
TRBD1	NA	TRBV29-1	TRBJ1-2	TGCAGCGTTGAATTGGGACAGGGGGCGGAGTGGATCTATGGCTACACCTTC	CSVELGQGAEWIYGYTF
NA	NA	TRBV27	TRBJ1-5	TGTGCCAGCAGGTCTGCTCGGGGGGCCAATCAGCCCCAGCATTTT	CASRSARGANQPQHF
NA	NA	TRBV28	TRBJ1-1	TGTGCCAGCAGTAATTCCATGAACACTGAAGCTTTCTTT	CASSNSMNTEAFF
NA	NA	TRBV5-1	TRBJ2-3	TGCGCCAGCAGGTTTTCCGGGACACAGGTAGATACGCAGTATTTT	CASRFSGTQVDTQYF
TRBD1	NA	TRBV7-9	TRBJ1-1	TGTGCCAGCAGCTACGGGACAGGGGGGAAACTGAACACTGAAGCTTTCTTT	CASSYGTGGKLNTEAFF
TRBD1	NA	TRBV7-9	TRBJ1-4	TGTGCCAGCAGCTTGGGACAGGGTAGGGCTGAAAAACTGTTTTTT	CASSLGQGRAEKLFF
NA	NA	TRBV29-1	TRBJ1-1	TGCAGCGTACCCGGGTTACCGGACACTGAAGCTTTCTTT	CSVPGLPDTEAFF